This paragraph covers one T cell receptor (beta chain) sequence. The antigen is not known. The data derive from a study of T-cell reconstitution after alpha-beta-depleted transplantation in children. Study-level results: Counts and diversity of T cells one year after transplant came mostly from newly produced T cells. Some patients showed high day-60 TCRbeta diversity, which derived from surviving recipient T cells and thymic progenitors. Reportedly, alpha-beta T cells present about two months post-transplant originated from several hundred expanded clones of graft origin.

Germline CDR1 DFQATT, CDR2 SNEGSKA (reference sequence). The CDR3 loop spans 15 amino acids. V shed 5 bases and J shed 1 base, with 18 bases lying between them. Unique molecular identifiers were used to barcode this TCRbeta library. Each CDR3 protein is one row after TCRdb ran MiXCR on the PCR reads. The table has 400,000 to 450,000 distinct CDR3 sequences, around two fifths seen once. The origin of this receptor is a girl aged 2-10 years with aplastic anemia, due to receive a stem cell transplant. This sample comprised PBMCs, obtained before TCRalphabeta/CD19-depleted stem cell transplant. The J gene is TRBJ2-7, the V gene TRBV20-1; a weak D match, TRBD2 (6 bases). This chain's CDR3 is CSAHVYGGGSYEQYF. DNA of the CDR3: TGCAGTGCTCACGTTTATGGAGGAGGGTCCTACGAGCAGTACTTC.